This T cell receptor (beta chain) was identified during a study of Graves' ophthalmopathy and Graves' hyperthyroidism. The CDR3 contains 13 residues. Germline V lookup: CDR1 SQVTM, CDR2 ANQGSEA. The germline V and J ends were trimmed by 8 bases and 2 bases, with 15 bases remaining between them. Findings and caveats of the study: Blood also carried most expanded thyroid clonotypes exceeding 0.001 frequency.

Beta-chain TCR CDR3 regions were amplified from RNA transcripts. Investigators did first-round RT-PCR with HTBI primers, then second-round multiplex PCR. In TCRdb, the multiplex PCR reads were re-called with MiXCR into one record per CDR3 protein. This repertoire shows roughly 230,000 distinct CDR3 sequences, roughly 21% found once; its top ten account for around 40%. A note on this clonotype: Its matching antigen is unknown.

The sequencing sample was made of peripheral blood. The TCR comes from a woman in her forties or fifties with Graves' ophthalmopathy. The V call is TRBV29-1, the J call TRBJ1-2, with D tentatively TRBD1 (5 bases). This CDR3 reads CSFLMTDNYGYTF. CDR3 nucleotides: TGCAGCTTTCTTATGACAGACAACTATGGCTACACCTTC. Looking up the rest from reference TRBV29-1 and TRBJ1-2 gives the full variable domain: SAVISQKPSRDICQRGTSLTIQCQVDSQVTMMFWYRQQPGQSLTLIATANQGSEATYESGFVIDKFPISRPNLTFSTLTVSNMSPEDSSIYLCSFLMTDNYGYTFGSGTRLTVV.